This TCR beta chain was retrieved from a study of OX40 agonist ivuxolimab in advanced cancers. Germline V gene lookup returns CDR1 SGHAT and CDR2 FQNNGV. There are 14 residues in the CDR3. The J segment lost 2 bases and the V segment lost 5 bases, leaving 4 bases of the junction unmatched. Method: immunoSEQ multiplex PCR; TCRdb's copy keeps in-frame clones and lacks some. The data show roughly 56,000 clones, 84% seen once. The material sequenced was CD4+ or CD8+ T cells sorted from blood, taken in a trial of the OX40 agonist ivuxolimab. The chain uses TRBV11-2 and TRBJ1-1, with 8 positions matching TRBD1. This clonotype originated in an adult with an advanced solid tumor such as melanoma, head and neck, liver or kidney cancer. The CDR3 DNA reads TGTGCCAGCAGCCATCCAGGGGGCAACACTGAAGCTTTCTTT. This sequence encodes CASSHPGGNTEAFF.